This T cell receptor (beta chain) stems from a study of blood T cell repertoires in COVID-19. Overall study: From the United States, Italy and Spain came samples of acute and convalescent COVID-19. PBMCs, B-cell-depleted T cells, or T cells were the source of the cDNA or gDNA that made up the material.

Sequencing was performed with immunoSEQ multiplex PCR; in TCRdb, only in-frame clones are kept and a portion is missing. Of 200,000 to 300,000 clones in the sample, approximately 88% were seen once. CDR1 is SGHTA and CDR2 is FQGNSA in the germline V gene. Trimming shortened V by 5 bases and J by 5 bases, and 7 bases separated the two germline ends. The CDR3 contains 12 residues. The source material was peripheral blood. The TCR sequence derives from a woman aged 25 to 39 with acute or convalescent COVID-19. V and J are TRBV7-2 and TRBJ2-1; D not resolved. Written as DNA, the CDR3 is TGTGCCAGCAGCGTCCGGGACAATGAGCAGTTCTTC. Its translation: CASSVRDNEQFF.